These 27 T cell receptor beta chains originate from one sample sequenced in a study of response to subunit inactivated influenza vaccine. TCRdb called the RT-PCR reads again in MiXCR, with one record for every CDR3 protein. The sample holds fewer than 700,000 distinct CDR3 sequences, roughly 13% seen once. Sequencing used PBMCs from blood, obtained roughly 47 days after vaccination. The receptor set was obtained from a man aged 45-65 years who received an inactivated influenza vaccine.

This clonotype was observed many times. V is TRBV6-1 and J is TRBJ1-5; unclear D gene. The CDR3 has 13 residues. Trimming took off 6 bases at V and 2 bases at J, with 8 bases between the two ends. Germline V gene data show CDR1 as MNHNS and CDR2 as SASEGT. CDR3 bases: TGTGCCAGCAGAGTCGGGGGCAATCAGCCCCAGCATTTT. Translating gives CASRVGGNQPQHF.

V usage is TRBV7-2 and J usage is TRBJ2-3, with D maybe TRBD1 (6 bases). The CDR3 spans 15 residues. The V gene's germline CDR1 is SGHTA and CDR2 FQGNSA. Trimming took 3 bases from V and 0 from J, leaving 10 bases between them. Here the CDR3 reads CASSFGTPSTDTQYF. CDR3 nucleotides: TGTGCCAGCAGCTTTGGGACACCGAGCACAGATACGCAGTATTTT. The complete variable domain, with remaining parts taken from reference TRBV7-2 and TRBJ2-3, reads GAGVSQSPSNKVTEKGKDVELRCDPISGHTALYWYRQSLGQGLEFLIYFQGNSAPDKSGLPSDRFSAERTGGSVSTLTIQRTQQEDSAVYLCASSFGTPSTDTQYFGPGTRLTVL.

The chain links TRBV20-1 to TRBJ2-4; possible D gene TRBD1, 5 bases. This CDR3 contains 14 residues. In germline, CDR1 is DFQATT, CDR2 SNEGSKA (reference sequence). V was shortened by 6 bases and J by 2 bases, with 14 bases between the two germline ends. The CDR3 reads CSAPDTPPKNIQYF. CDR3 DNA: TGCAGTGCCCCGGACACACCCCCCAAAAACATTCAGTACTTC.

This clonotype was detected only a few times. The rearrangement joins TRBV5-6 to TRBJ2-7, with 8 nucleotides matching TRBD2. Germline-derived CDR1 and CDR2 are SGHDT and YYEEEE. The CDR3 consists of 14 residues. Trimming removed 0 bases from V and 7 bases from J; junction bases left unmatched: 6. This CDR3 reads CASSLGPSGREQYF. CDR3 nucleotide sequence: TGTGCCAGCAGCTTGGGACCTAGCGGGCGGGAGCAGTACTTC.

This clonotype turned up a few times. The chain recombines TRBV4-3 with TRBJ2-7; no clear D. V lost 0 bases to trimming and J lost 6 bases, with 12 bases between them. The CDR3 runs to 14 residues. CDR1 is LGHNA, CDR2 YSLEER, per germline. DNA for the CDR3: TGCGCCAGCAGCCAAGACGCCGGAGCGAGCGAGCAGTACTTC. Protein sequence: CASSQDAGASEQYF.

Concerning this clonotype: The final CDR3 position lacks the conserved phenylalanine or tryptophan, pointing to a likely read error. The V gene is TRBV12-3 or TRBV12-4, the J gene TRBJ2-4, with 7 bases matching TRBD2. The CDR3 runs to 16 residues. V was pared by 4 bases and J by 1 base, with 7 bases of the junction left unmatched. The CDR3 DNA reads TGTGCCAGCAGTTCGACCTCCGGGGGGGCCAAAAACATTCAGTACTTA. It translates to CASSSTSGGAKNIQYL.

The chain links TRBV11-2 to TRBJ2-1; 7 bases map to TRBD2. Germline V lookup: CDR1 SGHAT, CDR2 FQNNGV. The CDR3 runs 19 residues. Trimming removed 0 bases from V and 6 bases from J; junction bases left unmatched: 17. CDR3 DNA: TGTGCCAGCAGCTTAGATCACGGCTACCGTACCGGGAGGAGCAATGAGCAGTTCTTC. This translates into CASSLDHGYRTGRSNEQFF.

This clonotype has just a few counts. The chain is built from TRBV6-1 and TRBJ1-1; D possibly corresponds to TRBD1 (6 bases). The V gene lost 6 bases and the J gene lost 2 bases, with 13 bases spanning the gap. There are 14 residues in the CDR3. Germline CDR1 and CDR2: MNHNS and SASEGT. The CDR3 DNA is TGTGCCAGCAGACGACTGGGACACAACACTGAAGCTTTCTTT. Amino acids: CASRRLGHNTEAFF.

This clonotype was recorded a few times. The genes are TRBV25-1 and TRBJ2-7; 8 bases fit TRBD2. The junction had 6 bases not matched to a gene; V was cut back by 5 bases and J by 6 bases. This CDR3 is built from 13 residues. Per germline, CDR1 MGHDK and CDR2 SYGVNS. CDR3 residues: CASSFSRGGEQYF. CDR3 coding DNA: TGTGCCAGCAGTTTTTCTCGGGGGGGCGAGCAGTACTTC.

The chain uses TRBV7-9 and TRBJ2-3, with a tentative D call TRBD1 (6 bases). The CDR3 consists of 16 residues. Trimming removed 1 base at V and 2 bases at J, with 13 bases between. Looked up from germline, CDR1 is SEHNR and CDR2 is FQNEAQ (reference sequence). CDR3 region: CASSLGQGSVTDTQYF. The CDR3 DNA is TGTGCCAGCAGCTTAGGTCAGGGGTCAGTCACAGATACGCAGTATTTT.

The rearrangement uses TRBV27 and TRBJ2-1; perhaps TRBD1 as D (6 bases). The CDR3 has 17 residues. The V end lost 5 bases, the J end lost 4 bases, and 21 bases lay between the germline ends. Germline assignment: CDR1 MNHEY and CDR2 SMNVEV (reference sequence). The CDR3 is CASSRDIPPRSYNEQFF. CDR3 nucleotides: TGTGCCAGCAGTCGGGACATACCCCCTCGGTCATACAATGAGCAGTTCTTC.

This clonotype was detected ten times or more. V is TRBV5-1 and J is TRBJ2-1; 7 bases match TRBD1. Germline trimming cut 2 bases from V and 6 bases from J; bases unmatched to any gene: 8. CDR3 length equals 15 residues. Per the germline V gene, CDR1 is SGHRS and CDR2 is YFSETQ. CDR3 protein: CASSFQGVDFNEQFF. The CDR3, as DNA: TGCGCCAGCAGCTTCCAGGGGGTGGACTTCAATGAGCAGTTCTTC.

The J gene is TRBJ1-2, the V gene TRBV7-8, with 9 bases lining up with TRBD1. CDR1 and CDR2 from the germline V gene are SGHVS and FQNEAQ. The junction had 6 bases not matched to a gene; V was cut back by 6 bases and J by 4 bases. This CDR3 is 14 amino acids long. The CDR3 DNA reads TGTGCCAGCAGGCGACAGGGGGTGAGCTATGGCTACACCTTC. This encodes CASRRQGVSYGYTF.

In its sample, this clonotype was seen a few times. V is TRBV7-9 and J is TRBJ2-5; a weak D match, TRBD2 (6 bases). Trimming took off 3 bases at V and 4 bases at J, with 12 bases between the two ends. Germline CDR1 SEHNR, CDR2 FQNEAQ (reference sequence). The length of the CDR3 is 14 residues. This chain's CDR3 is CASSFGLLRETQYF. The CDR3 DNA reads TGTGCCAGCAGCTTTGGACTACTCAGAGAGACCCAGTACTTC.

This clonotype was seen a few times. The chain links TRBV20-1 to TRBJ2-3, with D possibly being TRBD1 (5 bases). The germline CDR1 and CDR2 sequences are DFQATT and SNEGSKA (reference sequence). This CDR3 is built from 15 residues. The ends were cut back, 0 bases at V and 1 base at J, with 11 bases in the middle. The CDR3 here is CSARDGALGTDTQYF. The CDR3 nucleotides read TGCAGTGCTAGAGATGGGGCGTTGGGCACAGATACGCAGTATTTT.

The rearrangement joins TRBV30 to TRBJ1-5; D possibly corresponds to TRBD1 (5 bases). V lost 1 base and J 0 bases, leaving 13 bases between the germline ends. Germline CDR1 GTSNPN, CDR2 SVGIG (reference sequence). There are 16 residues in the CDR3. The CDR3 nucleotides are TGTGCCTGGAGTGGGTCCGGGACTGGTAGCAATCAGCCCCAGCATTTT. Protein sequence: CAWSGSGTGSNQPQHF.

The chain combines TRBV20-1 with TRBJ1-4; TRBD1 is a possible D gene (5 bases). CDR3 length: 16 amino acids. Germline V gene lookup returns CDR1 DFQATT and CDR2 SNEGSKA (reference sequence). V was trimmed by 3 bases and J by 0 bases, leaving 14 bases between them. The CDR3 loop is CSARPDKHATNEKLFF. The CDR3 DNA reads TGCAGTGCTAGGCCGGACAAGCATGCAACTAATGAAAAACTGTTTTTT.

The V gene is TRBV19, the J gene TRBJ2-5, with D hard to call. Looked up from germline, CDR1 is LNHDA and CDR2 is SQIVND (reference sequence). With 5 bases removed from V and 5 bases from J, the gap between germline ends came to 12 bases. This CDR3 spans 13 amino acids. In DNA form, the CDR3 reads TGTGCCAGTAGTGGGATGGCGGTGGAGACCCAGTACTTC. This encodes CASSGMAVETQYF.

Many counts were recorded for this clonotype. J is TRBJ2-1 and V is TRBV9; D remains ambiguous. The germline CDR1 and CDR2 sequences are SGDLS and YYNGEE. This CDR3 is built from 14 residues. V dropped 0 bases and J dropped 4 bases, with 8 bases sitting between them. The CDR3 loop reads CASSVAGLYNEQFF. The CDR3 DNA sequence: TGTGCCAGCAGCGTAGCCGGGTTGTACAATGAGCAGTTCTTC.

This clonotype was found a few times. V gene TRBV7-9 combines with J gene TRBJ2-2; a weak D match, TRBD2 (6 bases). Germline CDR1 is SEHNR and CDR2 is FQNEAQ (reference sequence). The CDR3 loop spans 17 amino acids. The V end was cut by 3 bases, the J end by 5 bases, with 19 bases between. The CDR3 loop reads CASSFSLPGEGTGELFF. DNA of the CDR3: TGTGCCAGCAGCTTTTCCCTTCCGGGGGAAGGGACCGGGGAGCTGTTTTTT.

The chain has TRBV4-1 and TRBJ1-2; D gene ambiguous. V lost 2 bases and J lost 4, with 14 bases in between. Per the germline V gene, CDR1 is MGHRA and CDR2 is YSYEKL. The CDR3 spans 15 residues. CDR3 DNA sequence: TGCGCCAGCAGCCAATTTCTATCGGGAGGCTATGGCTACACCTTC. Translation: CASSQFLSGGYGYTF.

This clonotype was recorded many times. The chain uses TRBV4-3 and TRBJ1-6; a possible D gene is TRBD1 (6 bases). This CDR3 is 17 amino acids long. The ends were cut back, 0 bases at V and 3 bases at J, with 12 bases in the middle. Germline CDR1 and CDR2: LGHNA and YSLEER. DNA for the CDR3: TGCGCCAGCAGCCAAGATCTGCCCAGGGGCTATAATTCACCCCTCCACTTT. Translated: CASSQDLPRGYNSPLHF.

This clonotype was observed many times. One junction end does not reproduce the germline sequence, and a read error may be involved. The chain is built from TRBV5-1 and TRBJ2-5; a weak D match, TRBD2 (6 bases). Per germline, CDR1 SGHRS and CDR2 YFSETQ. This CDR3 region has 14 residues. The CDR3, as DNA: TGTGCCAGCAGCTTAGTTAGCGGTCAAGAGACCCAGTACTTC. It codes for CASSLVSGQETQYF. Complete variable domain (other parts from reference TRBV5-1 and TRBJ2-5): KAGVTQTPRYLIKTRGQQVTLSCSPISGHRSVSWYQQTPGQGLQFLFEYFSETQRNKGNFPGRFSGRQFSNSRSEMNVSTLELGDSALYLCASSLVSGQETQYFGPGTRLLVL.

CDR3 in DNA: TGTGCCAGCAGCTCTGGACTAGCGGTGACAGATACGCAGTATTTT. It yields the protein CASSSGLAVTDTQYF. The V call is TRBV6-1, the J call TRBJ2-3, with 10 bases identical to TRBD2. Germline loops: CDR1 MNHNS, CDR2 SASEGT. The CDR3 extends over 15 amino acids. V shed 6 bases and J 3 bases; nucleotides not matched to a gene: 6.

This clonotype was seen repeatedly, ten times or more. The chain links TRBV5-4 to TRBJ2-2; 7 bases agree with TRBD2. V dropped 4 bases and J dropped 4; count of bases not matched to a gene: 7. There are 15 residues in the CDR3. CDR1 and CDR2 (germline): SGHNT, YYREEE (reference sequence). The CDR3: CASSQTSLATGELFF. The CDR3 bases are TGTGCCAGCAGCCAGACTAGCCTGGCCACCGGGGAGCTGTTTTTT.

The CDR3 reads CASSLWDRGQRETQYF. CDR3 in DNA: TGTGCCAGCAGTTTATGGGACAGGGGGCAGAGGGAGACCCAGTACTTC. The chain joins TRBV28 to TRBJ2-5; TRBD1 matches at 11 bases. Germline trimming cut 0 bases from V and 5 bases from J; bases unmatched to any gene: 5. This CDR3 comprises 16 residues. The germline V gene encodes CDR1 MDHEN and CDR2 SYDVKM.

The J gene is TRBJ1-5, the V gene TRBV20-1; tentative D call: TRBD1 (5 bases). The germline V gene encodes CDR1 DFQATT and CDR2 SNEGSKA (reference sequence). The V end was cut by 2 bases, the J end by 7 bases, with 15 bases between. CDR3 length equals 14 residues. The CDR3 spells CSARPSGGKQPQHF. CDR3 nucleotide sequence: TGCAGTGCTAGACCCTCGGGGGGGAAGCAGCCCCAGCATTTT.